This T cell receptor (beta chain) stems from a study of T cell responses to AZD1222 COVID-19 vaccine. Findings and limits, study-wide: Donors were mostly white British, more females; clonal diversity possibly underestimated.

TCRdb keeps only in-frame clones here, not all; method: immunoSEQ multiplex PCR. This table has more than 100,000 clones, approximately 86% appearing once. CDR1 is ENHRY and CDR2 is SYGVKD in the germline V gene. The germline V and J ends were trimmed by 2 bases and 0 bases, with 7 bases remaining between them. The CDR3 has 15 amino acids. Notes on this clone: Its specificity is unknown.

This material consisted of peripheral blood, taken on day 0 of AZD1222 vaccination. This sequence originates from an adult in good health. The chain couples TRBV10-3 to TRBJ2-2; D is unresolved. The CDR3 DNA is TGTGCCATCAGTGAGATGCCTACGAACACCGGGGAGCTGTTTTTT. This encodes CAISEMPTNTGELFF.